This record concerns one T cell receptor (beta chain) sequence. Sequencing was performed with immunoSEQ multiplex PCR; in TCRdb, only in-frame clones are kept and a portion is missing. Here the sample spans about 130,000 clones, more than 85% being singletons. The data are from a study of control samples from healthy donors and cancer patients. The V gene lost 8 bases and the J gene lost 4 bases, with 9 bases spanning the gap. Germline assignment: CDR1 MDHEN and CDR2 SYDVKM. The length of the CDR3 is 13 residues. The rearrangement links TRBV28 to TRBJ1-6; D is ambiguous. The source is a middle-aged man with head and neck cancer. Material: PBMCs. The CDR3, as DNA: TGTGCCAGCTGGGTAGGGTATAATTCACCCCTCCACTTT. It specifies CASWVGYNSPLHF. The entire variable domain, with the rest obtained from reference TRBV28 and TRBJ1-6, is as follows: DVKVTQSSRYLVKRTGEKVFLECVQDMDHENMFWYRQDPGLGLRLIYFSYDVKMKEKGDIPEGYSVSREKKERFSLILESASTNQTSMYLCASWVGYNSPLHFGNGTRLTVT.